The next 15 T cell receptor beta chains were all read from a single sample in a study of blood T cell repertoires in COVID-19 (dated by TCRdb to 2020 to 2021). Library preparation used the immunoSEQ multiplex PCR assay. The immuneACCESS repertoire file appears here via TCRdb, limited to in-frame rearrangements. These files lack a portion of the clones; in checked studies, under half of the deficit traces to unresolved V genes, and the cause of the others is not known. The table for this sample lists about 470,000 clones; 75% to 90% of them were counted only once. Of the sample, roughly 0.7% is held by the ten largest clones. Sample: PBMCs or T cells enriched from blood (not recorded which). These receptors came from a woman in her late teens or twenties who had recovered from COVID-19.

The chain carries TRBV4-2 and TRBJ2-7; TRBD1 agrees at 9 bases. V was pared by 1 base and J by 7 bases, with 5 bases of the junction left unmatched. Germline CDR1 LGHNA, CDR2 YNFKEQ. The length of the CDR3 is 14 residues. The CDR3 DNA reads TGTGCCAGCAGCCAAGGGGACAGGGTGGGTGAGCAGTACTTC. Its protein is CASSQGDRVGEQYF.

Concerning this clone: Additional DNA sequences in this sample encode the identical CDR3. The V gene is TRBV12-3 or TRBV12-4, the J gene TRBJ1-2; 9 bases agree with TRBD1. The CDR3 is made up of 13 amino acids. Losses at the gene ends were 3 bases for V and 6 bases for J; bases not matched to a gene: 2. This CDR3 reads CASSFRQGDGYTF. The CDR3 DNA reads TGTGCCAGCAGTTTCCGACAGGGGGATGGCTACACCTTC.

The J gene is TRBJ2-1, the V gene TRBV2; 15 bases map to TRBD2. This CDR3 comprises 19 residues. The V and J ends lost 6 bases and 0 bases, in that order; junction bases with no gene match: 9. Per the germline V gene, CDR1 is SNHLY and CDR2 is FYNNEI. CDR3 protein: CASRQPGLAGGFSYNEQFF. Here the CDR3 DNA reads TGTGCCAGCAGGCAACCTGGACTAGCGGGGGGGTTCTCCTACAATGAGCAGTTCTTC.

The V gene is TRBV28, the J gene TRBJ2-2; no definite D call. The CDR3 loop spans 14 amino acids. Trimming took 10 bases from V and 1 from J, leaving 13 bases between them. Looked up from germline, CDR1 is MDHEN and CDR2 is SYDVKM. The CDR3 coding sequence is TGTGCCACCAATGGTTACATGAACACCGGGGAGCTGTTTTTT. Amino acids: CATNGYMNTGELFF. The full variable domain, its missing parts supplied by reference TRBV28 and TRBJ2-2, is DVKVTQSSRYLVKRTGEKVFLECVQDMDHENMFWYRQDPGLGLRLIYFSYDVKMKEKGDIPEGYSVSREKKERFSLILESASTNQTSMYLCATNGYMNTGELFFGEGSRLTVL.

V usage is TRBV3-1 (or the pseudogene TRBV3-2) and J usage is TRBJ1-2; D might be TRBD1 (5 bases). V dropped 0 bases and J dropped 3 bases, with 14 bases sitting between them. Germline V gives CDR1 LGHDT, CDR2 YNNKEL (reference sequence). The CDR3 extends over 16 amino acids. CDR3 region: CASSQDLVQGDYGYTF. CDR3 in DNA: TGTGCCAGCAGCCAAGATTTGGTTCAGGGCGACTATGGCTACACCTTC.

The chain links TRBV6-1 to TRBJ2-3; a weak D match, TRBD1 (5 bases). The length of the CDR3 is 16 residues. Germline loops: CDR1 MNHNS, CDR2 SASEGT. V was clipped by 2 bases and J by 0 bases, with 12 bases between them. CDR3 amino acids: CASSEPSTVSTDTQYF. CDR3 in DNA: TGTGCCAGCAGTGAACCTTCGACAGTCAGCACAGATACGCAGTATTTT.

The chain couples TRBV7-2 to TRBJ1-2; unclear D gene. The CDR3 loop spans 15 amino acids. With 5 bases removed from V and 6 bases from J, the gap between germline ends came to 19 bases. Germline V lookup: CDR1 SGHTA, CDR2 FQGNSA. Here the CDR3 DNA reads TGTGCCAGCAGCCACAGTTCCGTAGAGCCTAATGGCTACACCTTC. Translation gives CASSHSSVEPNGYTF.

The CDR3 DNA reads as TGTGCCAGCAGTCCTGGGGGGGGTGAAGCTTTCTTT. It is translated as CASSPGGGEAFF. This sequence joins TRBV6-5 and TRBJ1-1, with D perhaps TRBD1 (5 bases). The CDR3 loop spans 12 amino acids. The germline V and J ends were trimmed by 5 bases and 7 bases, with 11 bases remaining between them. CDR1 is MNHEY, CDR2 SVGAGI, per germline.

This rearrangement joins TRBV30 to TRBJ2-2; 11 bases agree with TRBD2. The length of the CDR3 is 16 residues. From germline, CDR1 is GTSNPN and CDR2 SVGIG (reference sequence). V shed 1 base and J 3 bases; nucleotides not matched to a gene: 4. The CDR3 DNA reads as TGTGCCTGGAGTGCCGGGACTAGCGGCCACACCGGGGAGCTGTTTTTT. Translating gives CAWSAGTSGHTGELFF.

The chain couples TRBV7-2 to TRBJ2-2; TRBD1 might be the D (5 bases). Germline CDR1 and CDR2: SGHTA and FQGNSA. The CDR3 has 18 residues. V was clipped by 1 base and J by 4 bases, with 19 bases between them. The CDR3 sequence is CASSLGGLDGCVTGELFF. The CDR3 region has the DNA TGTGCCAGCAGCTTAGGGGGCCTCGACGGGTGTGTCACCGGGGAGCTGTTTTTT. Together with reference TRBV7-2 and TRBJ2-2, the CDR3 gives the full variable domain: GAGVSQSPSNKVTEKGKDVELRCDPISGHTALYWYRQSLGQGLEFLIYFQGNSAPDKSGLPSDRFSAERTGGSVSTLTIQRTQQEDSAVYLCASSLGGLDGCVTGELFFGEGSRLTVL.

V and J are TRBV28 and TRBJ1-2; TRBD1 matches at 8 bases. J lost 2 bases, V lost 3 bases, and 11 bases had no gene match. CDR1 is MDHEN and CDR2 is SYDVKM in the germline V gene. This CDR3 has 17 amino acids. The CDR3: CASSFYQFRDRNYGYTF. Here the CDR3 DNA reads TGTGCCAGCAGTTTTTATCAGTTCCGGGACAGGAACTATGGCTACACCTTC.

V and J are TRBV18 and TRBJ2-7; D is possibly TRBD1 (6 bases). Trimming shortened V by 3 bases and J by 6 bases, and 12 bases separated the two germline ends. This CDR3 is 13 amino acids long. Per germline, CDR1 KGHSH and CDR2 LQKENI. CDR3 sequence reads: CASSPLGQLEQYF. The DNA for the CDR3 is TGTGCCAGCTCACCCCTCGGACAGCTCGAGCAGTACTTC.

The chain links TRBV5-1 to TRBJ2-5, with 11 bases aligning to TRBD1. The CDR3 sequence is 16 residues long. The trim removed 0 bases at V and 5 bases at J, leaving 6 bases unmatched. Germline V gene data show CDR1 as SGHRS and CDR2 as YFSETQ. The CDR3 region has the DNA TGCGCCAGCAGCTTGGAAATGCGGGACAGGGGGGAGACCCAGTACTTC. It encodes CASSLEMRDRGETQYF.

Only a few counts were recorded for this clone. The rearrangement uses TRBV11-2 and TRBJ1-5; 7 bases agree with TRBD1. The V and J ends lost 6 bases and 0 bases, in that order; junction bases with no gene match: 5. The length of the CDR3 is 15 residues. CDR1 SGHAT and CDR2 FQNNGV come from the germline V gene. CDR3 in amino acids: CASSFTGDSNQPQHF. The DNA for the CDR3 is TGTGCCAGCAGTTTTACAGGGGATAGCAATCAGCCCCAGCATTTT.

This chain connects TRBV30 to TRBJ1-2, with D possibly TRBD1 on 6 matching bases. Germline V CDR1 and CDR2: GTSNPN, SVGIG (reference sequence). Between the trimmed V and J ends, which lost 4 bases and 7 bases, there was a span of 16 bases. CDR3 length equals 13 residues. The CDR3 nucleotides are TGTGCCTGGATGTTCCCAGGGGTTAGTGGCTACACCTTC. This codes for CAWMFPGVSGYTF.